This entry lists 2 T cell receptor beta chains sequenced from one sample in a study of T-cell memory formation after mild COVID-19. TCRdb re-called the 5' RACE reads through MiXCR, storing one row per CDR3 protein. The sample holds a few hundred thousand distinct CDR3 sequences, more than 13% seen once. Sample: PBMCs or a T cell subset sorted from them (not recorded which). These receptors originate from a man younger than 35 who had mild COVID-19 (a few samples of this study predate the infection). Cell type and time point are not known.

This clonotype was counted between two and nine times. The V gene is TRBV18, the J gene TRBJ1-5; tentatively, D is TRBD1 (5 bases). V lost 1 base, J lost 2 bases, and 12 bases lay in between. The germline V gene encodes CDR1 KGHSH and CDR2 LQKENI. This CDR3 comprises 16 residues. CDR3 region: CASSPQGQRGNQPQHF. CDR3 sequence (DNA): TGTGCCAGCTCACCACAGGGGCAGAGGGGCAATCAGCCCCAGCATTTT. Variable domain in full (rest from reference TRBV18 and TRBJ1-5): NAGVMQNPRHLVRRRGQEARLRCSPMKGHSHVYWYRQLPEEGLKFMVYLQKENIIDESGMPKERFSAEFPKEGPSILRIQQVVRGDSAAYFCASSPQGQRGNQPQHFGDGTRLSIL.

This clonotype appeared a few times. The V call is TRBV6-5, the J call TRBJ2-3; D unresolved. This CDR3 has 13 amino acids. V lost 9 bases to trimming and J lost 0 bases, with 10 bases between them. Germline assignment: CDR1 MNHEY and CDR2 SVGAGI. CDR3 bases: TGTGCCAGAGAACCCTCTAGCACAGATACGCAGTATTTT. It is translated as CAREPSSTDTQYF.